What follows are 25 T cell receptor beta chains derived from one specimen sequenced in a study of human T cells and chemical hapten exposure. Time point of the sample: pre-sensitization, week 0. The treatment: therapeutic diphenylcyclopropenone sensitization with weekly scalp DPC. TCRdb reprocessed the RACE reads with MiXCR, giving one entry per CDR3 protein. This table holds 85,000 to 130,000 distinct CDR3 sequences, 12% found once. The sample was whole blood, taken in connection with sensitization to the hapten diphenylcyclopropenone (DPC). The source of these receptors is a woman between 45 and 60 years old with alopecia areata. Some clones in this sample may be carry-over from other donors' samples.

This clonotype was observed a few times. The chain has TRBV7-2 and TRBJ2-2; D could derive from TRBD1 or TRBD2 (5 bases each). Trimming stripped 2 bases from V and 7 bases from J, with 17 bases between. Germline V gene lookup returns CDR1 SGHTA and CDR2 FQGNSA. This CDR3 has 16 amino acids. The CDR3: CASSLLPRGQGGELFF. In nucleotides, the CDR3 is TGTGCCAGCAGCTTATTGCCGAGAGGGCAGGGCGGGGAGCTGTTTTTT. The whole variable domain, remainder taken from reference TRBV7-2 and TRBJ2-2, is GAGVSQSPSNKVTEKGKDVELRCDPISGHTALYWYRQSLGQGLEFLIYFQGNSAPDKSGLPSDRFSAERTGGSVSTLTIQRTQQEDSAVYLCASSLLPRGQGGELFFGEGSRLTVL.

The chain combines TRBV28 with TRBJ1-1, with TRBD1 as a possible D gene (5 bases). The V gene lost 5 bases and the J gene lost 5 bases, with 15 bases spanning the gap. CDR1 and CDR2 from the germline V gene are MDHEN and SYDVKM. The CDR3 has 14 amino acids. The CDR3 region is CASSPPGGGTEAFF. CDR3 coding DNA: TGTGCCAGCAGTCCCCCCGGGGGTGGGACTGAAGCTTTCTTT.

This clonotype has ten or more counts. The J gene is TRBJ2-7, the V gene TRBV29-1; tentatively, D is TRBD2 (5 bases). CDR1 and CDR2 from the germline V gene are SQVTM and ANQGSEA. Trimming pared 2 bases from V and 4 bases from J, leaving 12 bases between. The CDR3 contains 13 residues. CDR3 loop: CSVESGAHYEQYF. CDR3 coding DNA: TGCAGCGTTGAAAGCGGAGCTCATTACGAGCAGTACTTC.

In this sample, this clonotype turned up many times. J is TRBJ2-7 and V is TRBV20-1, with D hard to call. V gave up 5 bases and J gave up 3 bases, with 20 bases separating them. The V gene's germline CDR1 is DFQATT and CDR2 SNEGSKA (reference sequence). This CDR3 contains 15 residues. The CDR3 nucleotides read TGCAGTGCTCCCAATCGAATATCTCCCCGCTACGAGCAGTACTTC. Its translation: CSAPNRISPRYEQYF.

The chain joins TRBV20-1 to TRBJ2-1; D perhaps matches TRBD2 (5 bases). Trimming pared 0 bases from V and 8 bases from J, leaving 26 bases between. Per the germline V gene, CDR1 is DFQATT and CDR2 is SNEGSKA (reference sequence). This CDR3 contains 18 residues. The CDR3 DNA sequence: TGCAGTGCTAGAGATCGTGCTATTTTGGGAGCCGGGGTGGATGAGCAGTTCTTC. Translating gives CSARDRAILGAGVDEQFF.

This chain connects TRBV7-8 to TRBJ1-1; unclear D gene. CDR3 size: 15 residues. Germline CDR1 SGHVS, CDR2 FQNEAQ. V was cut by 1 base and J by 2 bases, with 11 bases left in between. CDR3 DNA sequence: TGTGCCAGCAGCTTAGGTTACGGGGATAACACTGAAGCTTTCTTT. Protein: CASSLGYGDNTEAFF.

V is TRBV5-1 and J is TRBJ1-1, with D unclear. With 4 bases removed from V and 2 bases from J, the gap between germline ends came to 18 bases. The V gene's germline CDR1 is SGHRS and CDR2 YFSETQ. This CDR3 has 16 residues. CDR3 in DNA: TGCGCCAGCAGCGCAATTTCGGCAGCTGGCAACACTGAAGCTTTCTTT. Translating gives CASSAISAAGNTEAFF.

There are many counts of this clonotype. V is TRBV7-9 and J is TRBJ1-5; D call uncertain. Trimming cost V 0 bases and J 2 bases, with 8 bases left between them. This CDR3 contains 15 residues. CDR1 is SEHNR and CDR2 is FQNEAQ in the germline V gene (reference sequence). The CDR3 is CASSLAANGNQPQHF. DNA for the CDR3: TGTGCCAGCAGCTTAGCCGCTAATGGCAATCAGCCCCAGCATTTT.

This clonotype has at least ten counts. The V and J genes are TRBV7-2 and TRBJ2-7; D is ambiguous. This CDR3 is built from 13 residues. Germline CDR1 is SGHTA and CDR2 is FQGNSA. V was clipped by 4 bases and J by 2 bases, with 9 bases between them. The CDR3 region has the DNA TGTGCCAGCAGCTCTCGGGCCCCCTACGAGCAGTACTTC. This sequence encodes CASSSRAPYEQYF.

V gene TRBV15 combines with J gene TRBJ1-5; 7 bases are shared with TRBD1. Germline-derived CDR1 and CDR2 are LNHNV and YYDKDF (reference sequence). The CDR3 extends over 14 amino acids. After removal of 4 bases from V and 7 bases from J, the junction contained 7 bases not matched to a gene. The CDR3 spells CATSKQGSVQPQHF. The CDR3 DNA is TGTGCCACCAGCAAACAGGGGAGCGTCCAGCCCCAGCATTTT.

This clonotype has just a few counts. The gene calls are TRBV2 and TRBJ1-3; D remains unclear. The CDR3 is 14 residues long. The germline V gene encodes CDR1 SNHLY and CDR2 FYNNEI. Trimming removed 2 bases at V and 3 bases at J, with 8 bases between. DNA for the CDR3: TGTGCCAGCAGTGAACGGCAGCGTGGAAACACCATATATTTT. Residues: CASSERQRGNTIYF.

J is TRBJ1-5 and V is TRBV29-1; TRBD1 aligns across 7 bases. CDR3 length: 13 amino acids. With 1 base clipped from V and 7 bases from J, the junction kept 4 bases outside the gene matches. Germline V lookup: CDR1 SQVTM, CDR2 ANQGSEA. The CDR3 protein is CSVEGQGGQPQHF. The CDR3 DNA is TGCAGCGTTGAAGGGCAGGGGGGACAGCCCCAGCATTTT.

This clonotype appeared many times. The V and J genes are TRBV12-3 or TRBV12-4 and TRBJ2-5; D is perhaps TRBD2 (5 bases). The CDR3 consists of 14 residues. The ends were cut back, 5 bases at V and 4 bases at J, with 14 bases in the middle. The CDR3 DNA is TGTGCCAGCAGTCCGCGGGCGTGGGGAGAGACCCAGTACTTC. Amino acids: CASSPRAWGETQYF.

This clonotype has just a few counts. The chain employs TRBV6-5 and TRBJ1-1; D is ambiguous. Trimming took off 6 bases at V and 0 bases at J, with 14 bases between the two ends. The CDR3 sequence is 15 residues long. Germline V gene data show CDR1 as MNHEY and CDR2 as SVGAGI. The CDR3 is CASRNYSPMNTEAFF. CDR3 bases: TGTGCCAGCAGGAATTACAGCCCCATGAACACTGAAGCTTTCTTT.

This clonotype was observed many times. The chain carries TRBV28 and TRBJ2-1; TRBD1 might be the D (7 bases). The CDR3 contains 13 residues. CDR1 is MDHEN, CDR2 SYDVKM, per germline. The V gene lost 3 bases and the J gene lost 9 bases, with 12 bases spanning the gap. Here the CDR3 DNA reads TGTGCCAGCAGTTTTCCAGGGGGGAGTGAGCAGTTCTTC. Translated: CASSFPGGSEQFF.

In this sample, this clonotype turned up many times. The V call is TRBV5-1, the J call TRBJ1-2; D possibly corresponds to TRBD1 (5 bases). CDR3 length: 14 amino acids. Germline values: CDR1 SGHRS, CDR2 YFSETQ. Trimming took 6 bases from V and 4 from J, leaving 16 bases between them. The CDR3 DNA reads as TGCGCCAGCACCCTAGGGGACGGAAGCTATGGCTACACCTTC. It specifies CASTLGDGSYGYTF. Looking up the rest from reference TRBV5-1 and TRBJ1-2 gives the full variable domain: KAGVTQTPRYLIKTRGQQVTLSCSPISGHRSVSWYQQTPGQGLQFLFEYFSETQRNKGNFPGRFSGRQFSNSRSEMNVSTLELGDSALYLCASTLGDGSYGYTFGSGTRLTVV.

This sequence joins TRBV6-2 or TRBV6-3 and TRBJ2-5; maybe TRBD2 (5 bases). Germline assignment: CDR1 MNHEY and CDR2 SVGEGT. Trimming took 6 bases from V and 10 from J, leaving 18 bases between them. The CDR3 covers 13 residues. Written as DNA, the CDR3 is TGTGCCAGCAGCCTCGGACCGGGGAAGAACCAGTACTTC. Its translation is CASSLGPGKNQYF.

This clonotype was recorded a few times. This rearrangement joins TRBV18 to TRBJ1-1; a possible D gene is TRBD1 (5 bases). V was shortened by 6 bases and J by 10 bases, with 18 bases between the two germline ends. The CDR3 runs 13 residues. Germline assignment: CDR1 KGHSH and CDR2 LQKENI. CDR3 sequence reads: CASSEQVGEGAFF. In nucleotides, the CDR3 is TGTGCCAGCTCTGAACAGGTAGGGGAAGGAGCTTTCTTT.

The rearrangement links TRBV28 to TRBJ2-3; 10 nucleotides align to TRBD2. The CDR3 is 19 residues long. V gave up 5 bases and J gave up 4 bases; unmatched junction bases: 18. Germline V gene lookup returns CDR1 MDHEN and CDR2 SYDVKM. For the CDR3, the DNA is TGTGCCAGCAGTCCCCCCCCGCCCATGCGAGCGGGAGGGGCAGATACGCAGTATTTT. Encoded protein: CASSPPPPMRAGGADTQYF. Supplemented by reference TRBV28 and TRBJ2-3, the full variable domain reads DVKVTQSSRYLVKRTGEKVFLECVQDMDHENMFWYRQDPGLGLRLIYFSYDVKMKEKGDIPEGYSVSREKKERFSLILESASTNQTSMYLCASSPPPPMRAGGADTQYFGPGTRLTVL.

The rearrangement joins TRBV4-3 to TRBJ2-5, with D maybe TRBD2 (6 bases). The CDR3 is 14 residues long. CDR1 and CDR2 (germline): LGHNA, YSLEER. Trimming took 5 bases from V and 5 from J, leaving 15 bases between them. The DNA of the CDR3 is TGCGCCAGCAGCAGCCCGGGAGAAGGGGAGACCCAGTACTTC. Translated: CASSSPGEGETQYF.

V usage is TRBV18 and J usage is TRBJ2-7; 9 positions match TRBD1. The CDR3 has 14 residues. V lost 5 bases and J lost 5; bases outside the gene matches: 7. Looked up from germline, CDR1 is KGHSH and CDR2 is LQKENI. The CDR3 loop is CASSTQGAKDEQYF. CDR3 DNA sequence: TGTGCCAGCTCAACACAGGGGGCGAAGGACGAGCAGTACTTC.

This clonotype showed up just a few times. The chain joins TRBV3-1 to TRBJ1-5; D unresolved. In germline, CDR1 is LGHDT, CDR2 YNNKEL (reference sequence). V lost 8 bases to trimming and J lost 9 bases, with 8 bases between them. The CDR3 has 10 amino acids. The CDR3 protein is CASRLGPQHF. The CDR3 nucleotides are TGTGCCAGCCGGTTAGGGCCCCAGCATTTT.

There are a few counts of this clonotype. The DNA for the CDR3 is TGCAGCGTTGAAGACGCGATGATCACAGATACGCAGTATTTT. Encoded protein: CSVEDAMITDTQYF. V gene TRBV29-1 combines with J gene TRBJ2-3; D gene ambiguous. This CDR3 is built from 14 residues. The V end lost 0 bases, the J end lost 2 bases, and 9 bases lay between the germline ends. CDR1 and CDR2 (germline): SQVTM, ANQGSEA.

This clonotype was detected many times. The chain joins TRBV5-4 to TRBJ1-4, with 10 bases aligning to TRBD1. The germline V gene has CDR1 SGHNT and CDR2 YYREEE (reference sequence). V lost 4 bases and J lost 7; bases outside the gene matches: 4. This CDR3 has 14 residues. The CDR3 reads CASSQDRGGEKLFF. DNA for the CDR3: TGTGCCAGCAGCCAGGACAGGGGGGGTGAAAAACTGTTTTTT.

This clonotype has just a few counts. The CDR3 reads CASSAVTLPGAFF. CDR3 DNA sequence: TGTGCCAGCAGCGCCGTGACCTTACCTGGGGCTTTCTTT. This chain links TRBV2 with TRBJ1-1; D call uncertain. V was shortened by 6 bases and J by 11 bases, with 19 bases between the two germline ends. Germline V lookup: CDR1 SNHLY, CDR2 FYNNEI. The length of the CDR3 is 13 residues. Variable domain in full (rest from reference TRBV2 and TRBJ1-1): EPEVTQTPSHQVTQMGQEVILRCVPISNHLYFYWYRQILGQKVEFLVSFYNNEISEKSEIFDDQFSVERPDGSNFTLKIRSTKLEDSAMYFCASSAVTLPGAFFGQGTRLTVV.